Reported below is one T cell receptor beta chain. This sample is drawn from a study of control samples from healthy donors and cancer patients. Deletions cut 0 bases from V and 10 bases from J, with 24 bases between. This CDR3 is built from 18 residues. From germline, CDR1 is KGHDR and CDR2 SFDVKD. The protocol was immunoSEQ multiplex PCR, while the TCRdb copy is restricted to in-frame clones and leaves out a portion. The repertoire has approximately 140,000 clones, under 90% of them found once; the top ten carry approximately 8%. The sequenced sample consisted of PBMCs. The receptor was isolated from a man aged 45 to 65 with head and neck cancer. The chain joins TRBV24-1 to TRBJ2-1; D possibly corresponds to TRBD1 (9 bases). This chain's CDR3 is CATSDLKRTSTGGREQFF. The CDR3 coding sequence is TGTGCCACCAGTGATTTGAAGAGGACTAGCACAGGGGGCAGAGAGCAGTTCTTC.